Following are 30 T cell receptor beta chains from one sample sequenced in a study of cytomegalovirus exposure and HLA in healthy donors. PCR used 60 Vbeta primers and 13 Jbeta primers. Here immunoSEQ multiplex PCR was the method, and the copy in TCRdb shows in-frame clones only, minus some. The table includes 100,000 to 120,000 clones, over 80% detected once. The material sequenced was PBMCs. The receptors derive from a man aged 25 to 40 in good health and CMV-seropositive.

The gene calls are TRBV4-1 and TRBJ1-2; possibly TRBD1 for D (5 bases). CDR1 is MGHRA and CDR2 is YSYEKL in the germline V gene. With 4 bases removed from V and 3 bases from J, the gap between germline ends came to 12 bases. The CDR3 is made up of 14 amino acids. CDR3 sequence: CASSPLAGHYGYTF. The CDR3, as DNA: TGCGCCAGCAGCCCCCTTGCAGGGCACTATGGCTACACCTTC.

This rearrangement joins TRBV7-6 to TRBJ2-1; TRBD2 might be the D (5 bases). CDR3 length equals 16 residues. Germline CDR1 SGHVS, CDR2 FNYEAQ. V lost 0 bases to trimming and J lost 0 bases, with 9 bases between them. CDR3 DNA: TGTGCCAGCAGCTTAGCCGGGGAAAGCTCCTACAATGAGCAGTTCTTC. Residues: CASSLAGESSYNEQFF.

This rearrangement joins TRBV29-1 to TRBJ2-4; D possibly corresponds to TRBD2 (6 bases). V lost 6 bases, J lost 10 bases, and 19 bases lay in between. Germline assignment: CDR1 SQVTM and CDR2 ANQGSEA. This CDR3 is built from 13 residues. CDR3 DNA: TGCAGCGTCGAGAACGCGGGGACGCGGATTCAGTACTTC. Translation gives CSVENAGTRIQYF.

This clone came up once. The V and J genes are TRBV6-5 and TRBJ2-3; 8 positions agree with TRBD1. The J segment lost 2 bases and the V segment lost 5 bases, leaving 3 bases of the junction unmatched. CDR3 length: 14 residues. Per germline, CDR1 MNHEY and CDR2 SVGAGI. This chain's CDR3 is CASSRGQVTDTQYF. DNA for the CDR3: TGTGCCAGCAGTAGGGGACAGGTCACAGATACGCAGTATTTT.

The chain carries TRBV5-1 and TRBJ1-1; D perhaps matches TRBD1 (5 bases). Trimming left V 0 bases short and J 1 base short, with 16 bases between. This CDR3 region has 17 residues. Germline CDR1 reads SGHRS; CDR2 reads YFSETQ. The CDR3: CASSLVVWHTGNTEAFF. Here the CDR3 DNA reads TGCGCCAGCAGCTTGGTTGTTTGGCACACAGGGAACACTGAAGCTTTCTTT.

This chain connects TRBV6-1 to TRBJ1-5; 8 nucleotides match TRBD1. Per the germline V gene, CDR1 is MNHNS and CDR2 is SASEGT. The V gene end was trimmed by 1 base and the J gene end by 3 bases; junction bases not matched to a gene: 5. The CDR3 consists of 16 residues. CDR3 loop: CASSEEGGQVNQPQHF. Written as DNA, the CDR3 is TGTGCCAGCAGTGAAGAAGGGGGACAGGTCAATCAGCCCCAGCATTTT.

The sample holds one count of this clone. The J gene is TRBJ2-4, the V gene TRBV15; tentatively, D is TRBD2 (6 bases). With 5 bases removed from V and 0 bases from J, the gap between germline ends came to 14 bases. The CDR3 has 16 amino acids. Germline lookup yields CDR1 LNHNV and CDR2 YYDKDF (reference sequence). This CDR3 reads CATSPLRGLAKNIQYF. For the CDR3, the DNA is TGTGCCACCAGCCCTCTCCGGGGACTAGCCAAAAACATTCAGTACTTC.

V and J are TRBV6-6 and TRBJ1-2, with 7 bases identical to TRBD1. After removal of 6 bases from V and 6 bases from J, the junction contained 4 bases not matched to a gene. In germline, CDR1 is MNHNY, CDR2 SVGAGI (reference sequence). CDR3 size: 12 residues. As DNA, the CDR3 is TGTGCCAGCAGAGATCAGGGGGATGGCTACACCTTC. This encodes CASRDQGDGYTF.

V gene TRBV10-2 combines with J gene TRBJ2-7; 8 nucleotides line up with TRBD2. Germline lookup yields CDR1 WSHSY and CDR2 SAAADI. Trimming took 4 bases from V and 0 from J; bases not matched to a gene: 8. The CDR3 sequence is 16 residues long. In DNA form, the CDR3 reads TGCGCCAGCAGTGCAATGAGCGGGGGCCACTCCTACGAGCAGTACTTC. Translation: CASSAMSGGHSYEQYF.

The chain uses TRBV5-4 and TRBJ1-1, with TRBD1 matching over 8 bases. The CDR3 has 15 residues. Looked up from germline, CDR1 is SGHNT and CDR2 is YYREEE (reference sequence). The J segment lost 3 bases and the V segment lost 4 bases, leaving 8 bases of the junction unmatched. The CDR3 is CASSTRQGRHTEAFF. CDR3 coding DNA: TGTGCCAGCAGCACCCGACAGGGGCGGCACACTGAAGCTTTCTTT.

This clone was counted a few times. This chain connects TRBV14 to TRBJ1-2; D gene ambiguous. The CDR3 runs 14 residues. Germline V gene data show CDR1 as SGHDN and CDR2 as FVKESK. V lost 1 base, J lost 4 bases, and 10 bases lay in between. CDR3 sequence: CASSQVTASYGYTF. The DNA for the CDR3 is TGTGCCAGCAGCCAAGTCACAGCCAGCTATGGCTACACCTTC.

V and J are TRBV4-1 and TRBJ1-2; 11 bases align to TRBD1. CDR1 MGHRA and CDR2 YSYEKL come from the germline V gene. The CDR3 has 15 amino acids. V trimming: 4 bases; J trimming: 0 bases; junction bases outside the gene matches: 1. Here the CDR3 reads CASSRTGGANYGYTF. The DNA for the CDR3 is TGCGCCAGCAGCCGGACAGGGGGCGCTAACTATGGCTACACCTTC.

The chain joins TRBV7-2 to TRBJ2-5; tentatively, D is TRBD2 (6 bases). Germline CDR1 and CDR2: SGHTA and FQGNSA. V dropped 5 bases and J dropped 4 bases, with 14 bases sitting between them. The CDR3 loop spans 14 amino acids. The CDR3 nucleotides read TGTGCCAGCAGCGTGGGGGGAGGTCTAGAGACCCAGTACTTC. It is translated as CASSVGGGLETQYF.

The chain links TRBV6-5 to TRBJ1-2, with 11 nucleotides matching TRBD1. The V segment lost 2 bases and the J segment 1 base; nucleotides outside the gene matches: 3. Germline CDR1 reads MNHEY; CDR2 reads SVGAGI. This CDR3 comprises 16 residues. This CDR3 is CASSYGGTGGNYGYTF. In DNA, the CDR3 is TGTGCCAGCAGTTACGGTGGGACAGGGGGTAACTATGGCTACACCTTC.

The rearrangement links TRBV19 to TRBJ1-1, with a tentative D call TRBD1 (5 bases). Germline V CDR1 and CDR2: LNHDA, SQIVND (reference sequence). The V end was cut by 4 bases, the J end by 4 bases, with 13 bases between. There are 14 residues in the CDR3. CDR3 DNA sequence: TGTGCCAGTAGTACGACAGCTGGTGGCACTGAAGCTTTCTTT. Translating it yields CASSTTAGGTEAFF.

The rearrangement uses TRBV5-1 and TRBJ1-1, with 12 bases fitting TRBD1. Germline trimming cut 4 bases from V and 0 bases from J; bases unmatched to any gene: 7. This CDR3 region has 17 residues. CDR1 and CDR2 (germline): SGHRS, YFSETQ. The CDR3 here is CASSPPGTGGVNTEAFF. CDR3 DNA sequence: TGCGCCAGCAGCCCCCCCGGGACAGGGGGCGTGAACACTGAAGCTTTCTTT.

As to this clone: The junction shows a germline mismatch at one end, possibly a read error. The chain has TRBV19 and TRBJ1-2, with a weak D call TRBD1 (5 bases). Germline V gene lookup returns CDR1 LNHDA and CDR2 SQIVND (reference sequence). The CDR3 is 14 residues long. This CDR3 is CASSLGQIGYGYTF. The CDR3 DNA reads TGTGCCAGTAGTTTAGGACAAATCGGCTATGGCTACACCTTT.

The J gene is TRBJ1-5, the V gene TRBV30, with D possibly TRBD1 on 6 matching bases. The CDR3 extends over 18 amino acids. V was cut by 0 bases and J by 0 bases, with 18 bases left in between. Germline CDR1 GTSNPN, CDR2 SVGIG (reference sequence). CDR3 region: CAWSVLGRGSGSNQPQHF. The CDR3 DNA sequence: TGTGCCTGGAGTGTACTGGGCAGGGGCAGCGGTAGCAATCAGCCCCAGCATTTT.

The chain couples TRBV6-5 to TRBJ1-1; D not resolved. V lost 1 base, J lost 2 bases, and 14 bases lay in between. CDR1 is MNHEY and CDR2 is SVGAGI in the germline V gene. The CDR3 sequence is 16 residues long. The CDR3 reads CASSYYLITFNTEAFF. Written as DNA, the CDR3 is TGTGCCAGCAGTTACTACCTTATAACTTTTAACACTGAAGCTTTCTTT.

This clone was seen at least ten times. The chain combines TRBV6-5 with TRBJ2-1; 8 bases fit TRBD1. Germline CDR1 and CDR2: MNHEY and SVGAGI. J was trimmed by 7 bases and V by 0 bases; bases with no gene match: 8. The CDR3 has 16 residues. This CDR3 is CASSYSSQGALNEQFF. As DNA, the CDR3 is TGTGCCAGCAGTTACTCTTCGCAGGGGGCTCTTAATGAGCAGTTCTTC.

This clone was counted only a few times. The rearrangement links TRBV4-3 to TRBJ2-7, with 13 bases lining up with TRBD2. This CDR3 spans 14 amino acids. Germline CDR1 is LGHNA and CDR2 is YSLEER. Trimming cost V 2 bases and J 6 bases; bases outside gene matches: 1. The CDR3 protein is CASSQRLAGGEQYF. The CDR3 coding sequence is TGCGCCAGCAGCCAACGACTAGCGGGGGGCGAGCAGTACTTC.

The DNA of the CDR3 is TGCGCCAGCAGCCCCGGGACTAGCGGGGAAGCTGTGTTTTTT. Translating it yields CASSPGTSGEAVFF. The V call is TRBV5-1, the J call TRBJ2-2; 13 nucleotides match TRBD2. The CDR3 spans 14 residues. Germline CDR1 reads SGHRS; CDR2 reads YFSETQ. The J segment lost 15 bases and the V segment lost 4 bases, leaving 9 bases of the junction unmatched.

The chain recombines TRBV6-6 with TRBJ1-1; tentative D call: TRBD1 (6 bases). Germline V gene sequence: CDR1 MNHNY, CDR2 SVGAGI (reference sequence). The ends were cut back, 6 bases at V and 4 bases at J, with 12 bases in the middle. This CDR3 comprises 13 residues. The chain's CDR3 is CASSLTGITEAFF. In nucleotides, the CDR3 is TGTGCCAGCAGCCTTACAGGGATCACTGAAGCTTTCTTT.

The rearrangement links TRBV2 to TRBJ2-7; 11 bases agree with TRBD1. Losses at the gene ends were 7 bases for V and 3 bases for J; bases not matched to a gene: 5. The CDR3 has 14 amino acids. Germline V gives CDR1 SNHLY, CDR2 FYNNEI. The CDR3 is CASTRDRGSYEQYF. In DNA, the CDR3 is TGTGCCAGCACCCGGGACAGGGGGAGCTACGAGCAGTACTTC.

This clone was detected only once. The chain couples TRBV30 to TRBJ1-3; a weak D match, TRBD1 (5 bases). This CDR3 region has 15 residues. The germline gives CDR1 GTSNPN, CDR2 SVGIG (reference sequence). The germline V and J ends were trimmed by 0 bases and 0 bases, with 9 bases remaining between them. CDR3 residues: CAWSVRGLSGNTIYF. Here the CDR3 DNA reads TGTGCCTGGAGTGTAAGGGGCCTCTCTGGAAACACCATATATTTT.

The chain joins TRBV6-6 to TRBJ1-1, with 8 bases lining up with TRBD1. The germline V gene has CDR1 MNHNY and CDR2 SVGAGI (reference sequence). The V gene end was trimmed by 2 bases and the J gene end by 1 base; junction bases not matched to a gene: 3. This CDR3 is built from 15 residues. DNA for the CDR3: TGTGCCAGCAGTTACACGGGACAGGCGAACACTGAAGCTTTCTTT. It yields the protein CASSYTGQANTEAFF.

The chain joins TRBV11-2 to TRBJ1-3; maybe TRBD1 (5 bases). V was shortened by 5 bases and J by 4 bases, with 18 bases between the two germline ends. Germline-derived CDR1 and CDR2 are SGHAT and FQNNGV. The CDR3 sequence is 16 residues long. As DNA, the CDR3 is TGTGCCAGCAGCCGCGACAGACCCGCATTGGGAAACACCATATATTTT. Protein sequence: CASSRDRPALGNTIYF.

In nucleotides, the CDR3 is TGTGCCAGCAGCGACAGGGGGCAGGGAGATACGCAGTATTTT. This gives the protein CASSDRGQGDTQYF. J is TRBJ2-3 and V is TRBV28; 10 bases are a match to TRBD1. Looked up from germline, CDR1 is MDHEN and CDR2 is SYDVKM. The CDR3 is made up of 14 amino acids. The trim removed 6 bases at V and 5 bases at J, leaving 5 bases unmatched.

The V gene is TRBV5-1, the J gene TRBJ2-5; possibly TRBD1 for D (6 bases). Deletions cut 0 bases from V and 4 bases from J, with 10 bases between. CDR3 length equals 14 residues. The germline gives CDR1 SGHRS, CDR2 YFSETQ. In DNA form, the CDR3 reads TGCGCCAGCAGCTTGGAGGACAGAGGAGAGACCCAGTACTTC. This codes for CASSLEDRGETQYF. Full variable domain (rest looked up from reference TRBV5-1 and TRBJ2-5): KAGVTQTPRYLIKTRGQQVTLSCSPISGHRSVSWYQQTPGQGLQFLFEYFSETQRNKGNFPGRFSGRQFSNSRSEMNVSTLELGDSALYLCASSLEDRGETQYFGPGTRLLVL.

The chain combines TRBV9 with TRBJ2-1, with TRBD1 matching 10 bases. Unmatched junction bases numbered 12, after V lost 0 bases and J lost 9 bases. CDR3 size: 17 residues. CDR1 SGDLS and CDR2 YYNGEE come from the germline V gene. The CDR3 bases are TGTGCCAGCAGCGTAGAGACAGGGGGCTTGCGAGTAGGTGAGCAGTTCTTC. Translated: CASSVETGGLRVGEQFF.